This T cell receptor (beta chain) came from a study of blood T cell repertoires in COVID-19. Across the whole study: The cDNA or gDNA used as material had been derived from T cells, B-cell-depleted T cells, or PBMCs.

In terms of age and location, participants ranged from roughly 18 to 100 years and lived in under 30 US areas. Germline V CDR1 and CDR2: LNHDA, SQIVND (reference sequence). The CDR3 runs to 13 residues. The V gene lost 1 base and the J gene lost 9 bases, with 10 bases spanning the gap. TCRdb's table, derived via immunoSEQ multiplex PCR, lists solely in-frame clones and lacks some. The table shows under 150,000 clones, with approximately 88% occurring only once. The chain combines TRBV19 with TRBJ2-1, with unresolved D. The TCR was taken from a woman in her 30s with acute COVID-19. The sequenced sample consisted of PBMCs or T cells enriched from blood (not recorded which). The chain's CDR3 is CASSIGLEVEQFF. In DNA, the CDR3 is TGTGCCAGTAGTATAGGGCTCGAAGTTGAGCAGTTCTTC.